This T cell receptor (beta chain) was observed in a study of regulatory T cells in long-lasting Graves disease. Study details: A definition of persistent Graves' disease required over 5 years of antithyroid drugs plus positive TSH receptor antibodies. Whole-study findings and limits: It was in persistent disease that TRBV28, TRBJ1-2 and TRBJ2-5 were favored.

The sample's time point: persistent/refractory GD, antithyroid drugs over 5 years with positive TRAb. With RNA extracted from PBMCs as input, the TCR library was made. Staff drew nine milliliters of peripheral blood into EDTA tubes. Germline values: CDR1 ENHRY, CDR2 SYGVKD. The CDR3 consists of 12 residues. J gave up 8 bases and V 11 bases, and 3 bases lay outside the gene matches. Notes on this clonotype: What it binds is unknown.

CDR3-region Arm-PCR and iRepertoire HTBI primers produced the TCR beta libraries. TCRdb recomputed calls from the multiplex PCR reads with MiXCR, one row per CDR3 protein. The table has 600,000 to 850,000 distinct CDR3 sequences, about 32% seen once. The specimen comprised peripheral blood mononuclear cells (PBMCs), sampled when the disease was refractory, from a patient treated with antithyroid drugs. The genes are TRBV10-3 and TRBJ1-4; TRBD1 aligns across 12 bases. The origin of this receptor is a female donor with Graves disease. The CDR3 region is CASGTGGEKLFF. CDR3 bases: TGTGCCTCTGGGACAGGGGGCGAAAAACTGTTTTTT.